The rows below give T cell receptor beta chains drawn from one sample of a study of beta chain features in type 1 diabetes. Assay used: immunoSEQ multiplex PCR; TCRdb lists only in-frame clones, some missing. The sample holds roughly 500,000 clones, approximately 31% seen once. Input material: naive CD4+ T cells from blood. Every receptor here comes from a man aged 18 to 30 in good health. Both conserved end residues are part of each CDR3. Each record gives: clone size, V gene, D gene, J gene, CDR3 protein, CDR3 DNA. A D gene is named only where the DNA matches it firmly. Rows give clone size only sometimes, using once, few, many, or a class for an expanded clone.

clone_size: NA; v_call: TRBV2; d_call: NA; j_call: TRBJ2-4; cdr3_aa: CASSEEDVRYF; cdr3_nt: TGTGCCAGCAGTGAAGAGGACGTGCGGTACTTC
clone_size: few; v_call: TRBV30; d_call: NA; j_call: TRBJ2-4; cdr3_aa: CAWSVAGAAGLAKNIQYF; cdr3_nt: TGTGCCTGGAGTGTAGCAGGGGCAGCGGGGCTAGCCAAAAACATTCAGTACTTC
clone_size: few; v_call: TRBV30; d_call: NA; j_call: TRBJ2-2; cdr3_aa: CAWSWRRRGTGELFF; cdr3_nt: TGTGCCTGGAGTTGGCGGCGCCGAGGCACCGGGGAGCTGTTTTTT
clone_size: NA; v_call: TRBV29-1; d_call: NA; j_call: TRBJ2-5; cdr3_aa: CSVEIGGLRETQYF; cdr3_nt: TGCAGCGTTGAAATAGGGGGATTGAGAGAGACCCAGTACTTC
clone_size: NA; v_call: TRBV7-2; d_call: NA; j_call: TRBJ2-3; cdr3_aa: CASSSRDSRPDTQYF; cdr3_nt: TGTGCCAGCAGCTCACGGGACTCAAGGCCAGATACGCAGTATTTT
clone_size: few; v_call: TRBV29-1; d_call: NA; j_call: TRBJ2-7; cdr3_aa: CSVMTAEQYF; cdr3_nt: TGCAGCGTGATGACAGCCGAGCAGTACTTC
clone_size: NA; v_call: TRBV5-1; d_call: NA; j_call: TRBJ2-3; cdr3_aa: CASSPVGAELDTQYF; cdr3_nt: TGCGCCAGCAGCCCCGTCGGCGCGGAGCTTGATACGCAGTATTTT
clone_size: NA; v_call: TRBV4-1; d_call: TRBD1; j_call: TRBJ2-4; cdr3_aa: CASSSDRGHIQYF; cdr3_nt: TGCGCCAGCAGCTCAGACAGGGGCCACATTCAGTACTTC
clone_size: few; v_call: TRBV7-8; d_call: NA; j_call: TRBJ2-1; cdr3_aa: CASSTGRGPPEQFF; cdr3_nt: TGTGCCAGCAGTACAGGGCGGGGACCCCCTGAGCAGTTCTTC
clone_size: few; v_call: TRBV15; d_call: NA; j_call: TRBJ1-5; cdr3_aa: CATSKDAAGGQPQHF; cdr3_nt: TGTGCCACCAGCAAAGACGCAGCAGGCGGTCAGCCCCAGCATTTT
clone_size: NA; v_call: TRBV5-1; d_call: NA; j_call: TRBJ2-1; cdr3_aa: CASSLDESSDQQFF; cdr3_nt: TGCGCCAGCAGCTTGGATGAGTCTAGCGACCAGCAGTTCTTC
clone_size: NA; v_call: TRBV7-2; d_call: NA; j_call: TRBJ2-5; cdr3_aa: CASSLDETQYF; cdr3_nt: TGTGCCAGCAGCTTAGATGAGACCCAGTACTTC
clone_size: NA; v_call: TRBV30; d_call: NA; j_call: TRBJ2-1; cdr3_aa: CAWSVQYEQFF; cdr3_nt: TGTGCCTGGAGTGTGCAGTATGAGCAGTTCTTC
clone_size: NA; v_call: TRBV11-2; d_call: TRBD2; j_call: TRBJ2-7; cdr3_aa: CASSPSSGRPYEQYF; cdr3_nt: TGTGCCAGCAGCCCCTCTAGCGGGAGGCCTTACGAGCAGTACTTC
clone_size: NA; v_call: TRBV7-9; d_call: NA; j_call: TRBJ2-1; cdr3_aa: CASSSNNEQFF; cdr3_nt: TGTGCCAGCAGCTCAAACAATGAGCAGTTCTTC
clone_size: NA; v_call: TRBV7-9; d_call: NA; j_call: TRBJ2-3; cdr3_aa: CASSSGVVDTQYF; cdr3_nt: TGTGCCAGCAGCTCGGGTGTGGTAGATACGCAGTATTTT
clone_size: NA; v_call: TRBV10-3; d_call: TRBD2; j_call: TRBJ2-3; cdr3_aa: CATGGYPGNTQYF; cdr3_nt: TGTGCCACGGGGGGGTACCCGGGGAATACGCAGTATTTT
clone_size: NA; v_call: TRBV28; d_call: NA; j_call: TRBJ1-2; cdr3_aa: CASSRATGAPPYGYTF; cdr3_nt: TGTGCCAGCAGTCGAGCCACAGGAGCCCCTCCCTATGGCTACACCTTC
clone_size: NA; v_call: TRBV7-2; d_call: NA; j_call: TRBJ2-1; cdr3_aa: CASSRPTEEQFF; cdr3_nt: TGTGCCAGCAGCCGACCTACGGAGGAGCAGTTCTTC
clone_size: NA; v_call: TRBV19; d_call: TRBD2; j_call: TRBJ2-7; cdr3_aa: CASSMGLASSYEQYF; cdr3_nt: TGTGCCAGTAGTATGGGACTAGCGTCAAGCTACGAGCAGTACTTC
clone_size: few; v_call: TRBV30; d_call: TRBD2; j_call: TRBJ2-5; cdr3_aa: CAWSAGRGETQYF; cdr3_nt: TGTGCCTGGAGTGCAGGGAGGGGAGAGACCCAGTACTTC
clone_size: NA; v_call: TRBV30; d_call: NA; j_call: TRBJ2-2; cdr3_aa: CAWSDSGKYTGELFF; cdr3_nt: TGTGCCTGGAGTGATTCAGGGAAGTACACCGGGGAGCTGTTTTTT
clone_size: NA; v_call: TRBV25-1; d_call: TRBD1; j_call: TRBJ1-2; cdr3_aa: CASSEYLTGGGYTF; cdr3_nt: TGTGCCAGCAGTGAATACCTGACAGGGGGTGGCTACACCTTC
clone_size: NA; v_call: TRBV19; d_call: NA; j_call: TRBJ2-3; cdr3_aa: CASRSDGSTDTQYF; cdr3_nt: TGTGCCAGCCGATCGGACGGGAGCACAGATACGCAGTATTTT
clone_size: few; v_call: TRBV29-1; d_call: TRBD2; j_call: TRBJ2-1; cdr3_aa: CSVQRGTSGDNEQFF; cdr3_nt: TGCAGCGTTCAGAGAGGGACTAGCGGAGACAATGAGCAGTTCTTC
clone_size: few; v_call: TRBV10-3; d_call: TRBD1; j_call: TRBJ1-5; cdr3_aa: CAIGLQGPNQPQHF; cdr3_nt: TGTGCCATCGGGTTACAGGGGCCGAATCAGCCCCAGCATTTT
clone_size: few; v_call: TRBV7-9; d_call: NA; j_call: TRBJ2-1; cdr3_aa: CASSLPGSGDEQFF; cdr3_nt: TGTGCCAGCAGCTTACCCGGGAGTGGCGATGAGCAGTTCTTC
clone_size: NA; v_call: TRBV30; d_call: NA; j_call: TRBJ2-1; cdr3_aa: CAWTAAPGNNEQFF; cdr3_nt: TGTGCCTGGACCGCTGCCCCGGGGAACAATGAGCAGTTCTTC
clone_size: few; v_call: TRBV5-1; d_call: TRBD2; j_call: TRBJ2-5; cdr3_aa: CASSLVVLAGGPGETQYF; cdr3_nt: TGCGCCAGCAGCTTGGTGGTCCTAGCGGGAGGGCCTGGAGAGACCCAGTACTTC
clone_size: NA; v_call: TRBV10-3; d_call: NA; j_call: TRBJ1-5; cdr3_aa: CAITEELNQPQHF; cdr3_nt: TGTGCCATTACGGAGGAACTGAATCAGCCCCAGCATTTT
clone_size: once; v_call: TRBV7-9; d_call: NA; j_call: TRBJ1-1; cdr3_aa: CASSQSARYHDTEAFF; cdr3_nt: TGTGCCAGCAGCCAAAGTGCCAGATACCATGACACTGAAGCTTTCTTT
clone_size: few; v_call: TRBV14; d_call: NA; j_call: TRBJ2-2; cdr3_aa: CASSQGPGDTGELFF; cdr3_nt: TGTGCCAGCAGCCAAGGCCCAGGGGACACCGGGGAGCTGTTTTTT
clone_size: NA; v_call: TRBV7-2; d_call: TRBD2; j_call: TRBJ2-3; cdr3_aa: CASSKRDYPTDTQYF; cdr3_nt: TGTGCCAGCAGCAAACGGGACTATCCCACAGATACGCAGTATTTT
clone_size: NA; v_call: TRBV5-4; d_call: TRBD1; j_call: TRBJ2-3; cdr3_aa: CASSLDSGGQDTQYF; cdr3_nt: TGTGCCAGCAGCTTGGATTCAGGGGGCCAAGATACGCAGTATTTT
clone_size: NA; v_call: TRBV15; d_call: NA; j_call: TRBJ1-1; cdr3_aa: CATSITGLTEAFF; cdr3_nt: TGTGCCACCAGCATAACAGGATTGACTGAAGCTTTCTTT
clone_size: few; v_call: TRBV4-1; d_call: TRBD2; j_call: TRBJ2-1; cdr3_aa: CASSQDPPASGVSSYNEQFF; cdr3_nt: TGCGCCAGCAGCCAAGATCCTCCGGCTAGCGGGGTCAGCTCCTACAATGAGCAGTTCTTC
clone_size: few; v_call: TRBV15; d_call: NA; j_call: TRBJ1-5; cdr3_aa: CATSPVAGNQPQHF; cdr3_nt: TGTGCCACCAGCCCAGTAGCAGGGAATCAGCCCCAGCATTTT
clone_size: few; v_call: TRBV29-1; d_call: TRBD1; j_call: TRBJ1-4; cdr3_aa: CSVPTGATNEKLFF; cdr3_nt: TGCAGCGTTCCGACAGGGGCTACTAATGAAAAACTGTTTTTT
clone_size: NA; v_call: TRBV11-2; d_call: TRBD2; j_call: TRBJ2-7; cdr3_aa: CASSLAGLAGDRRYEQYF; cdr3_nt: TGTGCCAGCAGCTTAGCTGGGCTAGCGGGAGACCGTAGGTACGAGCAGTACTTC
clone_size: NA; v_call: TRBV7-2; d_call: NA; j_call: TRBJ2-7; cdr3_aa: CASSTRFTGSEQYF; cdr3_nt: TGTGCCAGCAGCACCCGGTTCACAGGGAGCGAGCAGTACTTC
clone_size: NA; v_call: TRBV30; d_call: NA; j_call: TRBJ2-1; cdr3_aa: CAWRGYGLKFF; cdr3_nt: TGTGCCTGGAGGGGATACGGACTTAAGTTCTTC
clone_size: NA; v_call: TRBV30; d_call: NA; j_call: TRBJ2-1; cdr3_aa: CAWTANNEQFF; cdr3_nt: TGTGCCTGGACCGCTAACAATGAGCAGTTCTTC
clone_size: NA; v_call: TRBV5-4; d_call: NA; j_call: TRBJ2-5; cdr3_aa: CATRGRETQYF; cdr3_nt: TGTGCCACCAGGGGCCGGGAGACCCAGTACTTC
clone_size: few; v_call: TRBV7-9; d_call: NA; j_call: TRBJ1-2; cdr3_aa: CASSHGHVSPYGYTF; cdr3_nt: TGTGCCAGCAGCCATGGACACGTCTCGCCCTATGGCTACACCTTC
clone_size: NA; v_call: TRBV2; d_call: TRBD2; j_call: TRBJ2-5; cdr3_aa: CASRPSGRQETQYF; cdr3_nt: TGTGCCAGCAGGCCTAGCGGGAGGCAAGAGACCCAGTACTTC
clone_size: NA; v_call: TRBV29-1; d_call: TRBD1; j_call: TRBJ1-4; cdr3_aa: CSVEDPRGLRVF; cdr3_nt: TGCAGCGTTGAAGATCCGAGGGGGCTTCGTGTCTTT
clone_size: NA; v_call: TRBV7-9; d_call: TRBD1; j_call: TRBJ1-2; cdr3_aa: CASSLWTGGYTF; cdr3_nt: TGTGCCAGCAGCCTATGGACAGGCGGCTACACCTTC
clone_size: NA; v_call: TRBV2; d_call: NA; j_call: TRBJ2-1; cdr3_aa: CASSEILAAYNEQFF; cdr3_nt: TGTGCCAGCAGTGAAATTTTAGCGGCGTACAATGAGCAGTTCTTC
clone_size: NA; v_call: TRBV4-1; d_call: TRBD1; j_call: TRBJ2-2; cdr3_aa: CASSQAGGMTGELFF; cdr3_nt: TGCGCCAGCAGCCAAGCAGGGGGAATGACCGGGGAGCTGTTTTTT
clone_size: NA; v_call: TRBV25-1; d_call: NA; j_call: TRBJ1-1; cdr3_aa: CASSEGGGAFF; cdr3_nt: TGTGCCAGCAGTGAGGGAGGGGGGGCTTTCTTT
clone_size: few; v_call: TRBV7-9; d_call: NA; j_call: TRBJ2-3; cdr3_aa: CASSSVKRSHTDTQYF; cdr3_nt: TGTGCCAGCAGCTCCGTGAAGCGGAGCCACACAGATACGCAGTATTTT
clone_size: NA; v_call: TRBV5-4; d_call: NA; j_call: TRBJ2-7; cdr3_aa: CASSLAGGRSYEQYF; cdr3_nt: TGTGCCAGCAGCTTGGCCGGTGGCAGGTCCTACGAGCAGTACTTC
clone_size: few; v_call: TRBV19; d_call: NA; j_call: TRBJ2-1; cdr3_aa: CASSIVNGGEQFF; cdr3_nt: TGTGCCAGTAGTATAGTTAACGGGGGTGAGCAGTTCTTC
clone_size: NA; v_call: TRBV5-1; d_call: NA; j_call: TRBJ2-6; cdr3_aa: CASTAGRLDSGANVLTF; cdr3_nt: TGCGCCAGTACCGCTGGGCGTCTTGACTCTGGGGCCAACGTCCTGACTTTC